These 30 T cell receptor beta chains share one sample of origin, sequenced in a study of shared clonotypes between healthy human individuals. Data came from immunoSEQ multiplex PCR; TCRdb stores just in-frame clones and leaves some out. In the table there are some 2.1 million clones, 93% of which are singletons. Only CD45RO-negative cells positively selected for CCR7 counted as naive CD8 cells, so terminally differentiated effector memory CD45RA+ cells were excluded. The specimen was naive CD8+ T cells from PBMCs. The receptors come from a man aged 18 to 35 in good health. Some clones in this sample may be carry-over from other donors' samples.

This chain uses TRBV11-2 with TRBJ2-3; TRBD2 matches at 7 bases. The junction had 10 bases not matched to a gene; V was cut back by 5 bases and J by 2 bases. The CDR3 extends over 16 amino acids. Germline CDR1 and CDR2: SGHAT and FQNNGV. CDR3 bases: TGTGCCAGCAGCACTACTTCCGGGACTATCACAGATACGCAGTATTTT. Its translation is CASSTTSGTITDTQYF. The complete variable domain, with remaining parts taken from reference TRBV11-2 and TRBJ2-3, reads EAGVAQSPRYKIIEKRQSVAFWCNPISGHATLYWYQQILGQGPKLLIQFQNNGVVDDSQLPKDRFSAERLKGVDSTLKIQPAKLEDSAVYLCASSTTSGTITDTQYFGPGTRLTVL.

The chain links TRBV7-9 to TRBJ1-1; tentatively, D is TRBD1 (6 bases). The V and J ends lost 4 bases and 5 bases respectively, with 17 bases between them. Per the germline V gene, CDR1 is SEHNR and CDR2 is FQNEAQ (reference sequence). This CDR3 has 15 amino acids. CDR3 coding DNA: TGTGCCAGCAGCTCTTACAGGGACCCGGGGACTGAAGCTTTCTTT. As protein: CASSSYRDPGTEAFF.

This chain joins TRBV14 and TRBJ2-2; 9 bases map to TRBD2. Germline V gene lookup returns CDR1 SGHDN and CDR2 FVKESK. The CDR3 consists of 17 residues. The V and J ends lost 4 bases and 0 bases, in that order; junction bases with no gene match: 6. The CDR3 protein is CASSLGRTSANTGELFF. The CDR3 region has the DNA TGTGCCAGCAGCCTAGGCCGGACTAGCGCGAACACCGGGGAGCTGTTTTTT.

The V call is TRBV27, the J call TRBJ1-1; D is ambiguous. This CDR3 has 16 residues. Germline lookup yields CDR1 MNHEY and CDR2 SMNVEV (reference sequence). The V gene lost 0 bases and the J gene lost 4 bases, with 15 bases spanning the gap. Written as DNA, the CDR3 is TGTGCCAGCAGTTTATCGATCACTACCCTTGGCACTGAAGCTTTCTTT. It codes for CASSLSITTLGTEAFF.

The chain recombines TRBV6-6 with TRBJ2-7, with 7 bases that match TRBD2. The CDR3 has 16 residues. Looked up from germline, CDR1 is MNHNY and CDR2 is SVGAGI (reference sequence). The J segment lost 0 bases and the V segment lost 5 bases, leaving 10 bases of the junction unmatched. The DNA of the CDR3 is TGTGCCAGCAGTCCCTACGCCGGGGAGGGCTCCTACGAGCAGTACTTC. Its translation is CASSPYAGEGSYEQYF.

Notes on this clone: The sample has other DNA sequences that encode this CDR3 too. The gene calls are TRBV6-5 and TRBJ2-7; D tentatively reads TRBD1 or TRBD2 (5 bases each). Germline V gives CDR1 MNHEY, CDR2 SVGAGI. Trimming left V 2 bases short and J 4 bases short, with 9 bases between. The CDR3 has 13 amino acids. The CDR3 here is CASSYRDGYEQYF. CDR3 DNA sequence: TGTGCCAGCAGTTACCGGGACGGTTACGAGCAGTACTTC.

This clone was seen a few times. Within the sample, other DNA sequences also encode this same CDR3. The chain links TRBV7-9 to TRBJ2-7, with a possible D match to TRBD2 (5 bases). This CDR3 is 12 amino acids long. Trimming left V 2 bases short and J 4 bases short, with 6 bases between. Germline CDR1 and CDR2: SEHNR and FQNEAQ (reference sequence). The CDR3 nucleotides read TGTGCCAGCAGCTTATCGGGGTACGAGCAGTACTTC. This sequence encodes CASSLSGYEQYF.

The chain employs TRBV18 and TRBJ2-5; 7 bases match TRBD1. Germline loops: CDR1 KGHSH, CDR2 LQKENI. This CDR3 region has 15 residues. V trimming: 2 bases; J trimming: 2 bases; junction bases outside the gene matches: 5. The CDR3 sequence: CASSPERGQQETQYF. The CDR3 bases are TGTGCCAGCTCACCAGAAAGGGGGCAACAAGAGACCCAGTACTTC. The whole variable domain, remainder taken from reference TRBV18 and TRBJ2-5, is NAGVMQNPRHLVRRRGQEARLRCSPMKGHSHVYWYRQLPEEGLKFMVYLQKENIIDESGMPKERFSAEFPKEGPSILRIQQVVRGDSAAYFCASSPERGQQETQYFGPGTRLLVL.

The chain recombines TRBV6-6 with TRBJ1-2; TRBD1 might be the D (5 bases). The CDR3 contains 13 residues. The germline V gene encodes CDR1 MNHNY and CDR2 SVGAGI (reference sequence). CDR3 residues: CERARQWDYGYTF. The CDR3 coding sequence is TGTGAGAGGGCCCGACAGTGGGACTATGGCTACACCTTC.

The J gene is TRBJ2-1, the V gene TRBV5-1; maybe TRBD1 (5 bases). Trimming took off 0 bases at V and 7 bases at J, with 17 bases between the two ends. In germline, CDR1 is SGHRS, CDR2 YFSETQ. The CDR3 totals 16 residues. The CDR3 DNA sequence: TGCGCCAGCAGCTTGGCCAAGGGGCCACTTGTTAATGAGCAGTTCTTC. It yields the protein CASSLAKGPLVNEQFF.

CDR3 protein: CASSLTVPADTQYF. The CDR3 DNA reads as TGTGCCAGCAGTTTAACAGTACCTGCAGATACGCAGTATTTT. The chain employs TRBV27 and TRBJ2-3, with D unclear. The CDR3 is made up of 14 amino acids. Trimming pared 2 bases from V and 4 bases from J, leaving 10 bases between. Looked up from germline, CDR1 is MNHEY and CDR2 is SMNVEV (reference sequence).

The gene calls are TRBV9 and TRBJ2-5; D uncertain. The germline V gene has CDR1 SGDLS and CDR2 YYNGEE. The ends were cut back, 0 bases at V and 0 bases at J, with 6 bases in the middle. CDR3 length: 14 residues. Written as DNA, the CDR3 is TGTGCCAGCAGCGTAGGAAACTACCAAGAGACCCAGTACTTC. It encodes CASSVGNYQETQYF.

The genes are TRBV7-9 and TRBJ2-5; 8 nucleotides agree with TRBD2. Looked up from germline, CDR1 is SEHNR and CDR2 is FQNEAQ (reference sequence). Trimming at V came to 4 bases and at J to 4 bases, leaving 11 bases not matched to a gene. The length of the CDR3 is 16 residues. Written as DNA, the CDR3 is TGTGCCAGCAGCTCCCTTACTAGCGGAGAACGAGAGACCCAGTACTTC. Its protein is CASSSLTSGERETQYF.

The chain uses TRBV11-2 and TRBJ2-5, with D possibly TRBD2 on 5 matching bases. The germline V and J ends were trimmed by 1 base and 4 bases, with 13 bases remaining between them. Germline-derived CDR1 and CDR2 are SGHAT and FQNNGV. CDR3 size: 15 residues. Here the CDR3 DNA reads TGTGCCAGCAGCTTAGTTCGTAGCGTACCAGAGACCCAGTACTTC. Translated: CASSLVRSVPETQYF.

This chain links TRBV9 with TRBJ2-3; a possible D gene is TRBD2 (6 bases). The CDR3 is made up of 14 amino acids. Germline V gene data show CDR1 as SGDLS and CDR2 as YYNGEE. Trimming stripped 3 bases from V and 5 bases from J, with 13 bases between. The CDR3 region is CASSAAGGRDTQYF. The CDR3 DNA reads as TGTGCCAGCAGCGCAGCGGGTGGGAGAGATACGCAGTATTTT.

As regards this clone: The sample has other DNA sequences that encode this CDR3 too. CDR3 sequence (DNA): TGTGCCAGCAGCTTAGGGGTGAACGAGCAGTACTTC. Translated: CASSLGVNEQYF. The chain combines TRBV7-9 with TRBJ2-7; D remains unclear. The CDR3 is 12 residues long. The ends were cut back, 1 base at V and 5 bases at J, with 6 bases in the middle. The germline V gene encodes CDR1 SEHNR and CDR2 FQNEAQ (reference sequence). The variable domain in full, completed from reference TRBV7-9 and TRBJ2-7, reads DTGVSQNPRHKITKRGQNVTFRCDPISEHNRLYWYRQTLGQGPEFLTYFQNEAQLEKSRLLSDRFSAERPKGSFSTLEIQRTEQGDSAMYLCASSLGVNEQYFGPGTRLTVT.

The DNA of the CDR3 is TGCGCCAGCGGGACTGTACCCTACGAGCAGTACTTC. Protein: CASGTVPYEQYF. The rearrangement uses TRBV5-1 and TRBJ2-7; D perhaps matches TRBD2 (6 bases). The germline V and J ends were trimmed by 7 bases and 2 bases, with 10 bases remaining between them. This CDR3 is built from 12 residues. Per the germline V gene, CDR1 is SGHRS and CDR2 is YFSETQ. Full variable domain (remainder filled in from reference TRBV5-1 and TRBJ2-7): KAGVTQTPRYLIKTRGQQVTLSCSPISGHRSVSWYQQTPGQGLQFLFEYFSETQRNKGNFPGRFSGRQFSNSRSEMNVSTLELGDSALYLCASGTVPYEQYFGPGTRLTVT.

This chain uses TRBV7-8 with TRBJ2-7; TRBD2 might be the D (7 bases). This CDR3 region has 14 residues. In germline, CDR1 is SGHVS, CDR2 FQNEAQ. Deletions cut 5 bases from V and 5 bases from J, with 16 bases between. The CDR3 loop reads CASSPGRGRDEQYF. In DNA form, the CDR3 reads TGTGCCAGCAGCCCGGGTAGGGGGAGGGACGAGCAGTACTTC.

This chain links TRBV5-1 with TRBJ2-5; D perhaps matches TRBD2 (6 bases). The CDR3 contains 16 residues. Germline CDR1 and CDR2: SGHRS and YFSETQ. V dropped 7 bases and J dropped 7 bases, with 26 bases sitting between them. The CDR3 region has the DNA TGCGCCAGCCCCACTACAAGTGACCGGGGGATGCGGACCCAGTACTTC. As protein: CASPTTSDRGMRTQYF.

The chain employs TRBV27 and TRBJ1-5; TRBD1 matches 7 bases. Per germline, CDR1 MNHEY and CDR2 SMNVEV (reference sequence). The CDR3 runs to 16 residues. The J segment lost 0 bases and the V segment lost 9 bases, leaving 11 bases of the junction unmatched. The CDR3, as DNA: TGTGCCAGACCAGGGGGTCGTTGCAGTAGCAATCAGCCCCAGCATTTT. Its protein is CARPGGRCSSNQPQHF.

The rearrangement uses TRBV11-2 and TRBJ2-1; D is possibly TRBD2 (5 bases). CDR3 length equals 10 residues. Germline V gives CDR1 SGHAT, CDR2 FQNNGV. The CDR3 is CASEGNEQFF. In DNA form, the CDR3 reads TGTGCATCTGAGGGAAATGAGCAGTTCTTC. Variable domain in full (rest from reference TRBV11-2 and TRBJ2-1): EAGVAQSPRYKIIEKRQSVAFWCNPISGHATLYWYQQILGQGPKLLIQFQNNGVVDDSQLPKDRFSAERLKGVDSTLKIQPAKLEDSAVYLCASEGNEQFFGPGTRLTVL.

Remarks on this clone: This CDR3 is also generated by other DNA sequences in the sample. The rearrangement uses TRBV6-5 and TRBJ1-2, with a possible D match to TRBD1 (5 bases). There are 13 residues in the CDR3. V was shortened by 0 bases and J by 5 bases, with 7 bases between the two germline ends. From germline, CDR1 is MNHEY and CDR2 SVGAGI. The DNA of the CDR3 is TGTGCCAGCAGTTACTCAGGGGCTTATGGCTACACCTTC. Residues: CASSYSGAYGYTF.

The chain has TRBV15 and TRBJ2-1, with 7 bases lining up with TRBD1. This CDR3 has 11 residues. Germline V gives CDR1 LNHNV, CDR2 YYDKDF (reference sequence). Germline trimming cut 7 bases from V and 7 bases from J; bases unmatched to any gene: 1. As DNA, the CDR3 is TGTGCCACCAACAGGGGAAATGAGCAGTTCTTC. It yields the protein CATNRGNEQFF.

The V gene is TRBV27, the J gene TRBJ2-3; D remains ambiguous. In germline, CDR1 is MNHEY, CDR2 SMNVEV (reference sequence). The CDR3 extends over 12 amino acids. Deletions cut 3 bases from V and 4 bases from J, with 5 bases between. The CDR3 DNA is TGTGCCAGCAGTTTTATAGCAGATACGCAGTATTTT. As protein: CASSFIADTQYF.

This clone has only one observation. This sequence joins TRBV27 and TRBJ1-1; no clear D. This CDR3 contains 14 residues. Germline V lookup: CDR1 MNHEY, CDR2 SMNVEV (reference sequence). V was clipped by 5 bases and J by 2 bases, with 12 bases between them. CDR3 in DNA: TGTGCCAGCAGTCCAGCGGGCGGCAACACTGAAGCTTTCTTT. Its protein is CASSPAGGNTEAFF.

The V and J genes are TRBV27 and TRBJ1-5, with 8 bases lining up with TRBD1. The CDR3 has 16 residues. CDR1 MNHEY and CDR2 SMNVEV come from the germline V gene (reference sequence). V lost 6 bases, J lost 0 bases, and 7 bases stayed unmatched. The CDR3 region is CASRSTQGDSNQPQHF. The CDR3 DNA is TGTGCCAGCAGGTCTACACAGGGGGATAGCAATCAGCCCCAGCATTTT.

This chain connects TRBV7-9 to TRBJ2-6; no firm D call. Germline assignment: CDR1 SEHNR and CDR2 FQNEAQ (reference sequence). The CDR3 loop spans 12 amino acids. V was clipped by 11 bases and J by 3 bases, with 8 bases between them. The CDR3 region has the DNA TGTGCCTACAATCTTGGGGCCAACGTCCTGACTTTC. It translates to CAYNLGANVLTF. The full variable domain, in which reference TRBV7-9 and TRBJ2-6 provide the parts outside the CDR3, is DTGVSQNPRHKITKRGQNVTFRCDPISEHNRLYWYRQTLGQGPEFLTYFQNEAQLEKSRLLSDRFSAERPKGSFSTLEIQRTEQGDSAMYLCAYNLGANVLTFGAGSRLTVL.

This clone was recorded only once. The V and J genes are TRBV5-1 and TRBJ2-1; D may be TRBD1 (6 bases). V lost 0 bases and J lost 4, with 14 bases in between. Per germline, CDR1 SGHRS and CDR2 YFSETQ. CDR3 size: 16 residues. The CDR3 loop is CASSLVGRGAYNEQFF. The CDR3 coding sequence is TGCGCCAGCAGCTTGGTTGGCAGGGGAGCGTACAATGAGCAGTTCTTC.

V is TRBV29-1 and J is TRBJ2-7; 9 nucleotides match TRBD1. V trimming: 5 bases; J trimming: 12 bases; junction bases outside the gene matches: 20. The CDR3 totals 15 residues. From germline, CDR1 is SQVTM and CDR2 ANQGSEA. This chain's CDR3 is CSVLLHRDREKDLYF. The CDR3 region has the DNA TGCAGCGTTCTATTACACCGGGACAGGGAAAAGGATCTGTACTTC.

The V gene is TRBV7-2, the J gene TRBJ2-3; a possible D gene is TRBD1 (5 bases). The germline gives CDR1 SGHTA, CDR2 FQGNSA. V was clipped by 5 bases and J by 7 bases, with 13 bases between them. CDR3 length: 13 residues. CDR3 nucleotide sequence: TGTGCCAGCAGCGAAGATCAGGGTAATACGCAGTATTTT. It translates to CASSEDQGNTQYF.